This TCR beta chain came from a study of blood T cell repertoires in COVID-19. The table came from immunoSEQ multiplex PCR; TCRdb's copy has only in-frame clones and leaves some out. The table has some 180,000 clones, around 84% seen once; the top ten hold more than 3%. Donors were grouped by their self-reported clinical history. Germline CDR1 LGHDT, CDR2 YNNKEL (reference sequence). V was clipped by 5 bases and J by 6 bases, with 19 bases between them. The CDR3 has 16 residues. The TCR was taken from a woman under 40 who had been exposed to COVID-19. The chain joins TRBV3-1 (or the pseudogene TRBV3-2) to TRBJ1-4; possibly TRBD1 for D (6 bases). The sequenced material came from PBMCs or T cells enriched from blood (not recorded which). CDR3 region: CASSESLGGGYEKLFF. CDR3 nucleotide sequence: TGTGCCAGCAGCGAATCCTTAGGGGGGGGTTATGAAAAACTGTTTTTT.